The sequence of this T cell receptor beta chain was determined in a study of blood T cell repertoires in COVID-19. Background on the study: The origin of the acute and convalescent COVID-19 samples was the United States, Italy and Spain.

Original methodology: The assay estimated nucleated cells by amplifying reference gene primers. TCRdb keeps only in-frame clones here, not all; method: immunoSEQ multiplex PCR. V and J calls plus clone size are reproduced from that table; the DNA served to infer D and trimming. This table has about 180,000 clones, about four fifths appearing once. With respect to this clone: Other DNA sequences in this sample translate to the same CDR3.

The V gene's germline CDR1 is SQVTM and CDR2 ANQGSEA. V was clipped by 5 bases and J by 2 bases; unmatched bases: 3. The CDR3 length is 12 residues. The sequence was obtained from a woman aged 55-70 years with COVID-19, enrolled during active disease. V is TRBV29-1 and J is TRBJ2-7; 7 nucleotides align to TRBD1. The specimen was peripheral blood. CDR3 amino acids: CSVRTGPYEQYF. The CDR3 DNA is TGCAGCGTTAGGACAGGTCCCTACGAGCAGTACTTC.